The 12 T cell receptor beta chains reported below all come from one sample, sequenced in a study of cytomegalovirus exposure and HLA in healthy donors. Primers included in the PCR were 60 Vbeta and 13 Jbeta primers. The repertoire was sequenced with immunoSEQ multiplex PCR; TCRdb's copy has only in-frame clones and lacks some. The table lists about 55,000 clones, over 55% of them singletons. Source material: PBMCs. The source of these receptors is a man aged 35 to 55 in good health and CMV-seropositive.

This clone showed up just a few times. V and J are TRBV5-1 and TRBJ1-1; TRBD1 matches 9 bases. The CDR3 length is 15 residues. The J segment lost 4 bases and the V segment lost 0 bases, leaving 4 bases of the junction unmatched. CDR1 is SGHRS, CDR2 YFSETQ, per germline. The CDR3 here is CASSLAVDRGTEAFF. The DNA of the CDR3 is TGCGCCAGCAGCTTGGCCGTGGACAGGGGCACTGAAGCTTTCTTT.

This clone has just a few counts. This rearrangement joins TRBV28 to TRBJ1-1, with 7 bases that match TRBD1. V was pared by 6 bases and J by 11 bases, with 6 bases of the junction left unmatched. From germline, CDR1 is MDHEN and CDR2 SYDVKM. The CDR3 covers 11 residues. The CDR3 protein is CASSVRGSAFF. In nucleotides, the CDR3 is TGTGCCAGCAGCGTCAGGGGGAGTGCTTTCTTT.

J is TRBJ2-7 and V is TRBV4-2, with no clear D. Germline assignment: CDR1 LGHNA and CDR2 YNFKEQ. V was cut by 0 bases and J by 5 bases, with 8 bases left in between. The CDR3 covers 13 residues. This CDR3 reads CASSQEALDEQYF. The CDR3 coding sequence is TGTGCCAGCAGCCAAGAGGCTCTGGACGAGCAGTACTTC.

The V call is TRBV5-4, the J call TRBJ1-6; tentative D call: TRBD1 (5 bases). V lost 3 bases to trimming and J lost 1 base, with 17 bases between them. The CDR3 loop spans 18 amino acids. Germline V CDR1 and CDR2: SGHNT, YYREEE (reference sequence). CDR3: CASSSPDLQGSYNSPLHF. The CDR3 DNA reads as TGTGCCAGCAGCTCGCCAGACCTCCAGGGTTCCTATAATTCACCCCTCCACTTT.

By its share, this clone is medium-sized (0.01 to 0.1%). The chain uses TRBV4-3 and TRBJ2-6, with D possibly being TRBD1 (6 bases). The germline V and J ends were trimmed by 0 bases and 9 bases, with 15 bases remaining between them. The CDR3 has 16 residues. Germline CDR1 and CDR2: LGHNA and YSLEER. The CDR3 DNA follows: TGCGCCAGCAGCCAAGATGGAACAGGGTGGGTCAACGTCCTGACTTTC. Its protein is CASSQDGTGWVNVLTF.

The V call is TRBV27, the J call TRBJ2-1; 9 positions match TRBD2. CDR1 is MNHEY, CDR2 SMNVEV, per germline (reference sequence). Trimming at V came to 8 bases and at J to 7 bases, leaving 12 bases not matched to a gene. This CDR3 is built from 15 residues. This chain's CDR3 is CASGVWAGGQNEQFF. The CDR3, as DNA: TGTGCCAGCGGGGTATGGGCGGGGGGGCAGAATGAGCAGTTCTTC.

This chain connects TRBV5-1 to TRBJ2-2, with 8 bases matching TRBD1. Germline V lookup: CDR1 SGHRS, CDR2 YFSETQ. The junction had 8 bases not matched to a gene; V was cut back by 5 bases and J by 5 bases. The CDR3 length is 15 residues. CDR3 sequence: CASRKGQADTGELFF. DNA for the CDR3: TGCGCCAGCAGGAAGGGACAGGCGGATACCGGGGAGCTGTTTTTT.

This clone was seen more than once but under ten times. The rearrangement joins TRBV11-3 to TRBJ2-3, with TRBD2 matching over 11 bases. V gave up 5 bases and J gave up 4 bases; unmatched junction bases: 5. CDR3 length: 15 residues. The germline V gene has CDR1 SGHNT and CDR2 YENEEA. The CDR3 bases are TGTGCCAGCAGCAACCCGGGACTAGCGGCAGATACGCAGTATTTT. Its translation: CASSNPGLAADTQYF.

The rearrangement links TRBV29-1 to TRBJ1-1; TRBD1 aligns across 11 bases. This CDR3 is 15 amino acids long. Per germline, CDR1 SQVTM and CDR2 ANQGSEA. Trimming removed 6 bases from V and 3 bases from J; junction bases left unmatched: 9. In DNA, the CDR3 is TGCAGCGTGCCTCCGGGACAGGGGGTTGACACTGAAGCTTTCTTT. It is translated as CSVPPGQGVDTEAFF.

J is TRBJ2-7 and V is TRBV19; 10 bases match TRBD1. Per germline, CDR1 LNHDA and CDR2 SQIVND (reference sequence). CDR3 size: 14 residues. The ends lost 7 bases at V and 4 bases at J; junction bases unmatched: 7. The CDR3 DNA sequence: TGTGCCAGTACCGAGACAGGGGGCCTTTACGAGCAGTACTTC. Amino acid sequence: CASTETGGLYEQYF.

The genes are TRBV19 and TRBJ2-3; 10 nucleotides match TRBD1. CDR1 is LNHDA, CDR2 SQIVND, per germline (reference sequence). The CDR3 is made up of 14 amino acids. Trimming at V came to 6 bases and at J to 4 bases, leaving 4 bases not matched to a gene. This CDR3 reads CASSRDRGADTQYF. The CDR3 region has the DNA TGTGCCAGTAGCAGGGACAGGGGTGCAGATACGCAGTATTTT.

This sequence joins TRBV18 and TRBJ1-1; D is perhaps TRBD1 (5 bases). CDR1 is KGHSH, CDR2 LQKENI, per germline. This CDR3 contains 16 residues. The V gene lost 0 bases and the J gene lost 5 bases, with 16 bases spanning the gap. The DNA of the CDR3 is TGTGCCAGCTCACCACCGGGACCTAGGGCGGGGACTGAAGCTTTCTTT. Translation gives CASSPPGPRAGTEAFF.